The 9 T cell receptor beta chains reported below all come from one sample, sequenced in a study of T cell responses to AZD1222 COVID-19 vaccine. TCRdb's table, derived via immunoSEQ multiplex PCR, lists solely in-frame clones and lacks some. In the table there are about 170,000 clones, around 91% of which are singletons. Sequenced here: peripheral blood, sampled on day 0 of AZD1222 vaccination. The source of these receptors is an adult in good health.

This clone has at least ten counts. The J gene is TRBJ1-5, the V gene TRBV6-2 or TRBV6-3; D not resolved. The germline CDR1 and CDR2 sequences are MNHEY and SVGEGT. There are 13 residues in the CDR3. V lost 2 bases, J lost 0 bases, and 2 bases lay in between. CDR3 nucleotide sequence: TGTGCCAGCAGTTACAATAGCAATCAGCCCCAGCATTTT. This gives the protein CASSYNSNQPQHF.

The chain recombines TRBV7-2 with TRBJ1-5; 9 positions match TRBD1. Germline CDR1 reads SGHTA; CDR2 reads FQGNSA. This CDR3 spans 17 amino acids. V lost 5 bases to trimming and J lost 0 bases; unmatched junction nucleotides: 8. CDR3 DNA: TGTGCCAGCAGCCCTCAGGGACAGGGAGTTAGCAATCAGCCCCAGCATTTT. Its protein product is CASSPQGQGVSNQPQHF.

In this sample, this clone turned up once. The chain recombines TRBV9 with TRBJ1-5; unclear D gene. The length of the CDR3 is 13 residues. The germline V and J ends were trimmed by 0 bases and 8 bases, with 9 bases remaining between them. Germline V gene sequence: CDR1 SGDLS, CDR2 YYNGEE. CDR3 nucleotide sequence: TGTGCCAGCAGCGTAGGTGGGATTGAGCCCCAGCATTTT. Protein sequence: CASSVGGIEPQHF.

The gene calls are TRBV7-9 and TRBJ2-1, with 8 bases fitting TRBD1. CDR1 SEHNR and CDR2 FQNEAQ come from the germline V gene (reference sequence). Trimming removed 5 bases from V and 1 base from J; junction bases left unmatched: 16. The length of the CDR3 is 19 residues. The CDR3 spells CASSTNSGRGLGSYNEQFF. CDR3 nucleotide sequence: TGTGCCAGCAGCACCAACTCGGGCAGGGGGCTAGGTTCCTACAATGAGCAGTTCTTC.

The V and J genes are TRBV6-5 and TRBJ1-2; 9 bases are shared with TRBD1. This CDR3 has 15 residues. J lost 5 bases, V lost 0 bases, and 4 bases had no gene match. Per the germline V gene, CDR1 is MNHEY and CDR2 is SVGAGI. The DNA of the CDR3 is TGTGCCAGCAGTTACTCCGGGACAGGGAATTATGGCTACACCTTC. Residues: CASSYSGTGNYGYTF.

This sequence joins TRBV13 and TRBJ2-3; no clear D. V was clipped by 4 bases and J by 0 bases, with 8 bases between them. CDR1 PRHDT and CDR2 FYEKMQ come from the germline V gene (reference sequence). The CDR3 has 14 amino acids. The CDR3 region has the DNA TGTGCCAGCAGCTACCCTACGAGCACAGATACGCAGTATTTT. This sequence encodes CASSYPTSTDTQYF.

The V gene is TRBV18, the J gene TRBJ1-3; no definite D call. Trimming shortened V by 0 bases and J by 4 bases, and 4 bases separated the two germline ends. The CDR3 is 13 amino acids. Germline CDR1 reads KGHSH; CDR2 reads LQKENI. The CDR3 DNA is TGTGCCAGCTCACCACCTGGGGGAAACACCATATATTTT. Its protein product is CASSPPGGNTIYF.

The chain joins TRBV7-9 to TRBJ2-1; 8 bases align to TRBD2. The CDR3 has 13 residues. Germline lookup yields CDR1 SEHNR and CDR2 FQNEAQ (reference sequence). CDR3 coding DNA: TGTGCGAGTCGGGGACTAGCCTACAATGAGCAGTTCTTC. Protein sequence: CASRGLAYNEQFF. Full variable domain (missing parts from reference TRBV7-9 and TRBJ2-1): DTGVSQNPRHKITKRGQNVTFRCDPISEHNRLYWYRQTLGQGPEFLTYFQNEAQLEKSRLLSDRFSAERPKGSFSTLEIQRTEQGDSAMYLCASRGLAYNEQFFGPGTRLTVL.

The chain carries TRBV7-9 and TRBJ1-6, with 11 bases that match TRBD1. V lost 0 bases, J lost 6 bases, and 7 bases stayed unmatched. Germline CDR1 SEHNR, CDR2 FQNEAQ (reference sequence). The CDR3 has 18 amino acids. As DNA, the CDR3 is TGTGCCAGCAGCTTAGCTAGGACAGGGGGCGCTTTTAATTCACCCCTCCACTTT. It is translated as CASSLARTGGAFNSPLHF.